This TCR beta chain came from a study of cytomegalovirus exposure and HLA in healthy donors. The germline V gene encodes CDR1 MNHGY and CDR2 SVAAGI. V lost 4 bases to trimming and J lost 6 bases; unmatched junction nucleotides: 31. The CDR3 is 24 residues long. The PCR made use of 60 Vbeta and 13 Jbeta primers. Method: immunoSEQ multiplex PCR; TCRdb's copy keeps in-frame clones and lacks some. The sample shows 110,000 to 150,000 clones, around 10% of them seen only once. The chain links TRBV6-9 to TRBJ2-2; 11 nucleotides line up with TRBD2. The receptor comes from a male donor in good health and CMV-seronegative. The specimen sequenced was PBMCs. The CDR3 sequence is CASSFPKELAGVLHAILGPGELFF. In nucleotides, the CDR3 is TGTGCCAGCAGTTTCCCAAAAGAACTAGCGGGGGTACTACACGCGATTTTGGGTCCCGGGGAGCTGTTTTTT.